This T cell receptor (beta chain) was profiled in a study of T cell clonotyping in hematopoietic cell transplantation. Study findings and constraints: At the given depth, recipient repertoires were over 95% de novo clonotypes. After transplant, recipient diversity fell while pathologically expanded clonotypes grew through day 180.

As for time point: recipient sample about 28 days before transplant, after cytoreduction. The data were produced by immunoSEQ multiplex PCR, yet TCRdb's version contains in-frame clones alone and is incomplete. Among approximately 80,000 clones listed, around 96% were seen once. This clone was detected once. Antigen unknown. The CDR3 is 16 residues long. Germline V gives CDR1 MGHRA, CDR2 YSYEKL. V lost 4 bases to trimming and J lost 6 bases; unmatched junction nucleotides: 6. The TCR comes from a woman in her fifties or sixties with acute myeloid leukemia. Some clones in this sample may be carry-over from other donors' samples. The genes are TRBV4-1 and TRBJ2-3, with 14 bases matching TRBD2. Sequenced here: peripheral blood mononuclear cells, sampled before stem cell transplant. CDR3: CASSPRGLAGADTQYF. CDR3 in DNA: TGCGCCAGCAGCCCGAGGGGACTAGCGGGAGCGGATACGCAGTATTTT.